Below are 16 T cell receptor beta chains sequenced from a single sample in a study of shared clonotypes between healthy human individuals. Sequencing was performed with immunoSEQ multiplex PCR; in TCRdb, only in-frame clones are kept and a portion is missing. The sample includes 600,000 to 750,000 clones, around 72% seen only once; the top ten take about 1.7%. Input material: memory CD4+ T cells sorted from blood. Subset described: CD45RA-negative fraction. The receptor source for this set is a woman aged 30 to 39 in good health.

CDR3 DNA sequence: TGTGCCAGCAGCGCGGGGTCAGATCAAGAGACCCAGTACTTC. Its translation is CASSAGSDQETQYF. V usage is TRBV7-2 and J usage is TRBJ2-5; possibly TRBD2 for D (6 bases). V was clipped by 5 bases and J by 2 bases, with 12 bases between them. Germline V gene lookup returns CDR1 SGHTA and CDR2 FQGNSA. The CDR3 is made up of 14 amino acids. The complete variable domain, with remaining parts taken from reference TRBV7-2 and TRBJ2-5, reads GAGVSQSPSNKVTEKGKDVELRCDPISGHTALYWYRQSLGQGLEFLIYFQGNSAPDKSGLPSDRFSAERTGGSVSTLTIQRTQQEDSAVYLCASSAGSDQETQYFGPGTRLLVL.

This clone turned up a few times. The chain employs TRBV6-1 and TRBJ2-3, with TRBD1 identical over 8 bases. The V gene's germline CDR1 is MNHNS and CDR2 SASEGT. V dropped 3 bases and J dropped 6; count of bases not matched to a gene: 8. The length of the CDR3 is 15 residues. CDR3 DNA sequence: TGTGCCAGCAGTGAGCGGCAGGGGGCAGGGGATACGCAGTATTTT. Translation: CASSERQGAGDTQYF.

This clone showed up just a few times. This chain links TRBV28 with TRBJ2-7; 12 positions agree with TRBD2. V lost 2 bases to trimming and J lost 7 bases; unmatched junction nucleotides: 18. CDR1 is MDHEN, CDR2 SYDVKM, per germline. This CDR3 contains 19 residues. CDR3 loop: CASSLLLLGLAGGNKEQYF. CDR3 in DNA: TGTGCCAGCAGTTTACTACTCCTGGGGCTAGCGGGAGGGAACAAGGAGCAGTACTTC.

This chain joins TRBV11-2 and TRBJ1-1, with 8 positions matching TRBD1. The V gene's germline CDR1 is SGHAT and CDR2 FQNNGV. V gave up 3 bases and J gave up 1 base; unmatched junction bases: 4. The CDR3 is 15 amino acids. CDR3 in amino acids: CASSFSGQENTEAFF. CDR3 bases: TGTGCCAGCAGCTTCTCGGGACAGGAGAACACTGAAGCTTTCTTT.

Only one count was recorded for this clone. The V gene is TRBV2, the J gene TRBJ2-5; TRBD1 might be the D (5 bases). The V end lost 6 bases, the J end lost 5 bases, and 16 bases lay between the germline ends. The CDR3 totals 14 residues. The germline V gene has CDR1 SNHLY and CDR2 FYNNEI. The CDR3 region is CASRSDSLRETQYF. The CDR3 DNA sequence: TGTGCCAGCAGATCCGACAGCCTCCGGGAGACCCAGTACTTC.

The chain employs TRBV21-1 and TRBJ2-1; the table names TRBD2, a call not compared with the DNA. TRBV21-1 is a known pseudogene. The CDR3 contains 14 residues. Here the CDR3 reads CASSSRDFYNEQFF. The CDR3 DNA reads TGTGCCAGCAGTTCCCGGGACTTCTACAATGAGCAGTTCTTC.

This clone was recorded a few times. The chain couples TRBV7-2 to TRBJ2-5; 7 nucleotides line up with TRBD2. The CDR3 length is 15 residues. V shed 1 base and J 4 bases; nucleotides not matched to a gene: 6. CDR1 and CDR2 from the germline V gene are SGHTA and FQGNSA. For the CDR3, the DNA is TGTGCCAGCAGCTTAGGGGCGGGAGACGGAGAGACCCAGTACTTC. As protein: CASSLGAGDGETQYF.

V and J are TRBV4-1 and TRBJ2-1, with TRBD2 matching 10 bases. The trim removed 0 bases at V and 7 bases at J, leaving 6 bases unmatched. In germline, CDR1 is MGHRA, CDR2 YSYEKL. CDR3 length equals 16 residues. CDR3 residues: CASSQDISGRWNEQFF. In DNA, the CDR3 is TGCGCCAGCAGCCAAGATATTAGCGGGAGGTGGAATGAGCAGTTCTTC.

V usage is TRBV25-1 and J usage is TRBJ1-2; possibly TRBD1 for D (6 bases). The V gene's germline CDR1 is MGHDK and CDR2 SYGVNS. This CDR3 contains 16 residues. Trimming left V 2 bases short and J 0 bases short, with 13 bases between. The chain's CDR3 is CASSEPSGTSNYGYTF. The CDR3 DNA is TGTGCCAGCAGTGAACCTTCCGGGACATCTAACTATGGCTACACCTTC.

The V call is TRBV30, the J call TRBJ2-1; D remains unclear. The ends were cut back, 7 bases at V and 0 bases at J, with 13 bases in the middle. CDR1 and CDR2 from the germline V gene are GTSNPN and SVGIG (reference sequence). The CDR3 is 14 amino acids. CDR3 nucleotides: TGTGCCTTCCATGACTGGAGCTCCTACAATGAGCAGTTCTTC. Protein: CAFHDWSSYNEQFF.

The rearrangement links TRBV9 to TRBJ1-2, with D hard to call. The germline V gene encodes CDR1 SGDLS and CDR2 YYNGEE. This CDR3 is 12 amino acids long. Trimming removed 7 bases from V and 8 bases from J, with 15 bases in between. CDR3 in amino acids: CASGSMGSGYTF. DNA for the CDR3: TGTGCCAGCGGGTCCATGGGGAGCGGCTACACCTTC.

This clone was seen a handful of times. This sequence joins TRBV13 and TRBJ2-1; D not resolved. The CDR3 totals 14 residues. Germline V gene sequence: CDR1 PRHDT, CDR2 FYEKMQ (reference sequence). V gave up 5 bases and J gave up 4 bases, with 12 bases separating them. CDR3 in amino acids: CASSGRRVYNEQFF. The CDR3 DNA is TGTGCCAGCAGCGGGCGGCGCGTGTACAATGAGCAGTTCTTC.

In DNA, the CDR3 is TGTGCCAGCAGTACAAGGAGAGACACTAACTATGGCTACACCTTC. Protein product: CASSTRRDTNYGYTF. The chain recombines TRBV6-1 with TRBJ1-2; D is unclear. V was pared by 5 bases and J by 0 bases, with 13 bases between. CDR3 length equals 15 residues. CDR1 and CDR2 from the germline V gene are MNHNS and SASEGT.

This clone was counted at least ten times. The same CDR3 arises from other DNA sequences in this sample as well. The rearrangement links TRBV29-1 to TRBJ1-4, with 7 nucleotides matching TRBD1. The CDR3 covers 14 residues. Trimming cost V 7 bases and J 7 bases; bases outside gene matches: 12. Germline assignment: CDR1 SQVTM and CDR2 ANQGSEA. Here the CDR3 DNA reads TGCAGCGCACGTGGCGGGGACAGTGGTGAAAAACTGTTTTTT. Protein product: CSARGGDSGEKLFF.

The V call is TRBV18, the J call TRBJ2-7, with 12 bases that match TRBD1. The CDR3 runs to 14 residues. V was clipped by 8 bases and J by 2 bases; unmatched bases: 4. Germline V CDR1 and CDR2: KGHSH, LQKENI. In DNA, the CDR3 is TGTGCCAGCGGGACAGGGGGCGTTCCCTACGAGCAGTACTTC. Encoded protein: CASGTGGVPYEQYF.

In this sample, this clone turned up a few times. V and J are TRBV5-4 and TRBJ2-7; TRBD1 agrees at 8 bases. The CDR3 sequence is 13 residues long. V lost 5 bases and J lost 6; bases outside the gene matches: 7. The germline V gene has CDR1 SGHNT and CDR2 YYREEE (reference sequence). The CDR3 DNA follows: TGTGCCAGCAGGGGGGGACAGGCGGTCGAGCAGTACTTC. Translating gives CASRGGQAVEQYF.